This TCR beta chain is drawn from a study of T cell responses to AZD1222 COVID-19 vaccine. Across the study: Second doses were pooled across both intervals (about 4 or about 12 weeks).

About this clone: The antigen is undetermined.

With V trimmed by 0 bases and J by 6 bases, 4 bases remained unmatched. Per germline, CDR1 GTSNPN and CDR2 SVGIG (reference sequence). CDR3 length: 15 amino acids. Here immunoSEQ multiplex PCR was the method, and the copy in TCRdb shows in-frame clones only, minus some. Of approximately 180,000 clones in the sample, about 89% are singletons; the top ten hold 1.5% to 2%. Study observations and caveats: Clonal diversity was possibly underestimated; the donors were predominantly white British and more often female.

This chain connects TRBV30 to TRBJ1-6; the match to TRBD1 covers 8 bases. The TCR sequence derives from an adult in good health. Specimen: peripheral blood, collected on day 0 of AZD1222 vaccination. CDR3 in amino acids: CAWSVRGTGNSPLHF. DNA for the CDR3: TGTGCCTGGAGTGTGCGGGGGACAGGTAATTCACCCCTCCACTTT.